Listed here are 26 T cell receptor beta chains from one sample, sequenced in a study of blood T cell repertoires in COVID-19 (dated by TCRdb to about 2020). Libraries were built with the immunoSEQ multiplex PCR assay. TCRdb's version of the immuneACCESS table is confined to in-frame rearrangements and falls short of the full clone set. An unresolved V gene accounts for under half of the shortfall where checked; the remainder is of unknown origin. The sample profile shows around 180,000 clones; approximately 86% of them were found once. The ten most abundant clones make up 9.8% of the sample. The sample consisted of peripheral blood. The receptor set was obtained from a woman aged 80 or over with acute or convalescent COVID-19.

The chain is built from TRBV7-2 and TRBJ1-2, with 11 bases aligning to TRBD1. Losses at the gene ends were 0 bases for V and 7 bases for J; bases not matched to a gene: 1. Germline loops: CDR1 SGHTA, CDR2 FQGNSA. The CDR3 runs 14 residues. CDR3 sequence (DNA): TGTGCCAGCAGCTTAGCGGGGACAGGGGGTGGCTACACCTTC. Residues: CASSLAGTGGGYTF.

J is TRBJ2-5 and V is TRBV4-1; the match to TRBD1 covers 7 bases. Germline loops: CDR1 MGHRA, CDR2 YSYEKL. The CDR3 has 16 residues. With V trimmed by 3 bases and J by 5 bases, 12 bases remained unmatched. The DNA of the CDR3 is TGCGCCAGCAGCCACCCCCTCGAGGGGGCAACGGAGACCCAGTACTTC. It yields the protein CASSHPLEGATETQYF.

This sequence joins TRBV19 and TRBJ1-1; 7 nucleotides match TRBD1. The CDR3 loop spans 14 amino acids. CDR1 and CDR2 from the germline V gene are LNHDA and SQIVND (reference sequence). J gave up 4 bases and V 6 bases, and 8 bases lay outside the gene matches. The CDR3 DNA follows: TGTGCCAGTAGGTCGACAGGGAGACGCACTGAAGCTTTCTTT. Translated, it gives CASRSTGRRTEAFF.

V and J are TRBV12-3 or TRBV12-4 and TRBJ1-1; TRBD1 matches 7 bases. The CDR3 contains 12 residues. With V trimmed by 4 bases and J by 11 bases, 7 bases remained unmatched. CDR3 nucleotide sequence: TGTGCCAGCAGTTCGACAGGGCTTGCGGCTTTCTTT. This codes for CASSSTGLAAFF.

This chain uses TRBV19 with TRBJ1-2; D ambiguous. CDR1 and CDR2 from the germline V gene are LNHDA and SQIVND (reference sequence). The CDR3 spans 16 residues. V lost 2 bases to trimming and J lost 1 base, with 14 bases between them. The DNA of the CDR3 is TGTGCCAGTAGTATATACGCACACCGTTTTAACTATGGCTACACCTTC. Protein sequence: CASSIYAHRFNYGYTF.

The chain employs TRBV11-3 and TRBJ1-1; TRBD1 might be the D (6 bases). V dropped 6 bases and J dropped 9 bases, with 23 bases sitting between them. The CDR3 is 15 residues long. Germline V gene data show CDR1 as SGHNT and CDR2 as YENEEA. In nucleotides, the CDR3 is TGTGCCAGCAGTTTCCAGTACGAAACGGACAGTCAAGCTTTCTTT. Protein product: CASSFQYETDSQAFF.

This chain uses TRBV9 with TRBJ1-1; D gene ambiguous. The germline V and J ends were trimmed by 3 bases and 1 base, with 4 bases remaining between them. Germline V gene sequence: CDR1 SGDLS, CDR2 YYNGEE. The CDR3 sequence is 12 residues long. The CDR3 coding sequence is TGTGCCAGCAGCGCCAGGAACACTGAAGCTTTCTTT. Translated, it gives CASSARNTEAFF.

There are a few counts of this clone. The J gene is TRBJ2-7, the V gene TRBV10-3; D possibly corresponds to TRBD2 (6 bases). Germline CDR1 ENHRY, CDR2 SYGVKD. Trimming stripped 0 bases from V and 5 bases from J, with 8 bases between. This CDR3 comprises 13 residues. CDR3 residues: CAISESGGNEQYF. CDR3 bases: TGTGCCATCAGTGAGTCGGGAGGAAACGAGCAGTACTTC.

The CDR3 bases are TGCGCCAGCAGCTTGGACGGGGATACCAATGAGCAGTTCTTC. Translation: CASSLDGDTNEQFF. V gene TRBV5-1 combines with J gene TRBJ2-1, with a possible D match to TRBD2 (5 bases). This CDR3 spans 14 amino acids. Trimming took off 0 bases at V and 6 bases at J, with 10 bases between the two ends. Germline CDR1 and CDR2: SGHRS and YFSETQ. Supplemented by reference TRBV5-1 and TRBJ2-1, the full variable domain reads KAGVTQTPRYLIKTRGQQVTLSCSPISGHRSVSWYQQTPGQGLQFLFEYFSETQRNKGNFPGRFSGRQFSNSRSEMNVSTLELGDSALYLCASSLDGDTNEQFFGPGTRLTVL.

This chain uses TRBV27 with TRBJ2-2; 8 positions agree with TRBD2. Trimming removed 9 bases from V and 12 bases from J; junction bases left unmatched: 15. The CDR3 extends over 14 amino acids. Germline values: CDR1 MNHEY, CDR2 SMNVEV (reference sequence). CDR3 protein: CARHGRAGVWKLFF. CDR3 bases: TGTGCCAGACACGGCCGAGCGGGAGTATGGAAGCTGTTTTTT.

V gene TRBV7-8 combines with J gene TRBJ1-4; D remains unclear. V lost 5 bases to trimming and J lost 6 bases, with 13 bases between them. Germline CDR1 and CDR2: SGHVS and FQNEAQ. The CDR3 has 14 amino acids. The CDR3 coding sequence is TGTGCCAGCAGCCCGAGGGCGGACCATGAAAAACTGTTTTTT. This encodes CASSPRADHEKLFF.

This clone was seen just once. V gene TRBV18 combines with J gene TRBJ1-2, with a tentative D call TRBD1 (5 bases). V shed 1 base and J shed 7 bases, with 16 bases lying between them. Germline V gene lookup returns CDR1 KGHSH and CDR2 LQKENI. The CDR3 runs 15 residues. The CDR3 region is CASSPLGPVGLGYTF. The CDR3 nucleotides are TGTGCCAGCTCACCACTCGGGCCAGTGGGGCTTGGCTACACCTTC.

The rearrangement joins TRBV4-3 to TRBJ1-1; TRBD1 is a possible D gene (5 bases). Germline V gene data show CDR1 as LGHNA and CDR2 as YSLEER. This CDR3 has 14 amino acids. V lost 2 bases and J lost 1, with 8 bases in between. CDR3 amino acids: CASSQQGKNTEAFF. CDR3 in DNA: TGCGCCAGCAGCCAACAGGGAAAGAACACTGAAGCTTTCTTT.

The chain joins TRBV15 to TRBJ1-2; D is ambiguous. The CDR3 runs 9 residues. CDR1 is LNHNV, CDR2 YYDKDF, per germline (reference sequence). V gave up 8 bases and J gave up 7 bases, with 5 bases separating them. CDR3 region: CATRVGYTF. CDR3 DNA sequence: TGTGCCACCCGCGTTGGCTACACCTTC.

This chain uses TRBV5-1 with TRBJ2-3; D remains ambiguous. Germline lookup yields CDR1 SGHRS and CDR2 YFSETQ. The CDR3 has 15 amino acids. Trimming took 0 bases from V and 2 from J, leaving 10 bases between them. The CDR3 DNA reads TGCGCCAGCAGCTTGGGTCTCGCCTACACAGATACGCAGTATTTT. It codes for CASSLGLAYTDTQYF.

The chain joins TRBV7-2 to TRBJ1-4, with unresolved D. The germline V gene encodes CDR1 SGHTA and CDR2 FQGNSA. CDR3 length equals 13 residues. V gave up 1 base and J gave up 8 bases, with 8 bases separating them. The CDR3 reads CASSLDHREKLFF. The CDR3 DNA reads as TGTGCCAGCAGCTTAGATCACAGAGAAAAACTGTTTTTT. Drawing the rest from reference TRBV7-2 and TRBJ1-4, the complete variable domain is GAGVSQSPSNKVTEKGKDVELRCDPISGHTALYWYRQSLGQGLEFLIYFQGNSAPDKSGLPSDRFSAERTGGSVSTLTIQRTQQEDSAVYLCASSLDHREKLFFGSGTQLSVL.

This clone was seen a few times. CDR3 sequence reads: CASRGQGNSPLHF. The DNA of the CDR3 is TGTGCCAGCAGGGGACAGGGTAATTCACCCCTCCACTTT. This rearrangement joins TRBV6-6 to TRBJ1-6; 9 bases are shared with TRBD1. The CDR3 spans 13 residues. V gave up 6 bases and J gave up 6 bases; unmatched junction bases: 0. Germline V gene sequence: CDR1 MNHNY, CDR2 SVGAGI (reference sequence).

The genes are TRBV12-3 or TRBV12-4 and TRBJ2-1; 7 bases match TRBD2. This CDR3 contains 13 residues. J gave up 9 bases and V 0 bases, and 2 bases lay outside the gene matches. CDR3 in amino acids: CASSLAPGGEQFF. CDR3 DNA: TGTGCCAGCAGTTTAGCGCCGGGAGGTGAGCAGTTCTTC.

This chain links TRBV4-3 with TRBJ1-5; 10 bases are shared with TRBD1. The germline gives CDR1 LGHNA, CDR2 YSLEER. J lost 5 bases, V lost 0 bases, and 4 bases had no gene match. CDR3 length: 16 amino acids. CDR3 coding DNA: TGCGCCAGCAGCCAAGATCAGGGACAGGGGCATCAGCCCCAGCATTTT. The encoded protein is CASSQDQGQGHQPQHF.

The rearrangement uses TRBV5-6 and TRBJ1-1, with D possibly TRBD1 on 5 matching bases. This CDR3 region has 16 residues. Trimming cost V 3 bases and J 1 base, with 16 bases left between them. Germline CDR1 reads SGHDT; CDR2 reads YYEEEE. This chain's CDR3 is CASSYPKGWGNTEAFF. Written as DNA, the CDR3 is TGTGCCAGCAGCTACCCTAAGGGGTGGGGGAACACTGAAGCTTTCTTT.

DNA of the CDR3: TGTGCCTGGAGATCGGGAAACACTGAAGCTTTCTTT. As protein: CAWRSGNTEAFF. The rearrangement uses TRBV30 and TRBJ1-1, with unresolved D. V shed 3 bases and J shed 2 bases, with 7 bases lying between them. Germline CDR1 GTSNPN, CDR2 SVGIG (reference sequence). The CDR3 contains 12 residues.

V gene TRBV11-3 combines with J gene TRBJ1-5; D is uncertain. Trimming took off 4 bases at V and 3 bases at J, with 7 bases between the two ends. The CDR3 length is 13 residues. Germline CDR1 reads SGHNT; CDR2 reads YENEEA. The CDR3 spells CASSCGNNQPQHF. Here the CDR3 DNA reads TGTGCCAGCAGCTGTGGCAACAATCAGCCCCAGCATTTT.

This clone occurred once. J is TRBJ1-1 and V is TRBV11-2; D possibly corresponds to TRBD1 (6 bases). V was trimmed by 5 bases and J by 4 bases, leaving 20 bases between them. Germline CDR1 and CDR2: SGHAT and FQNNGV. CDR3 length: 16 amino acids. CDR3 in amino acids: CASSLPTSRGGTEAFF. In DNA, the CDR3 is TGTGCCAGCAGCCTCCCGACTTCTAGGGGGGGCACTGAAGCTTTCTTT.

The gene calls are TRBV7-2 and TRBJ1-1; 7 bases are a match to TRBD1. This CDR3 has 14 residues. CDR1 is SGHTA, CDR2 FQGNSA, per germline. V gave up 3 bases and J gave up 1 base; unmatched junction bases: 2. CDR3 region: CASSLRQGNTEAFF. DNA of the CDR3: TGTGCCAGCAGCTTGAGACAGGGGAACACTGAAGCTTTCTTT.

The DNA of the CDR3 is TGCGCCAGCAGCTTGGCGTCAGATACGCAGTATTTT. Protein sequence: CASSLASDTQYF. The chain joins TRBV5-1 to TRBJ2-3; D is uncertain. This CDR3 has 12 residues. Germline CDR1 and CDR2: SGHRS and YFSETQ. The V gene lost 0 bases and the J gene lost 4 bases, with 3 bases spanning the gap.

The CDR3 sequence: CASGLAGVSYEQYF. CDR3 in DNA: TGTGCCAGCGGGCTAGCGGGGGTTTCCTACGAGCAGTACTTC. V usage is TRBV7-2 and J usage is TRBJ2-7; 10 bases match TRBD2. The CDR3 covers 14 residues. The V segment lost 8 bases and the J segment 1 base; nucleotides outside the gene matches: 5. Germline CDR1 and CDR2: SGHTA and FQGNSA.